These 19 T cell receptor beta chains share one sample of origin, sequenced in a study of cytomegalovirus exposure and HLA in healthy donors. PCR involved 60 Vbeta and 13 Jbeta primers. Sequenced by immunoSEQ multiplex PCR; TCRdb stores in-frame clones only, minus some. The sample includes about 150,000 clones, just under 75% seen only once; the top ten take about 1.5%. The specimen was PBMCs. These receptors all come from a young woman in good health and CMV-seronegative.

The chain recombines TRBV29-1 with TRBJ1-1; 9 bases line up with TRBD1. V was clipped by 2 bases and J by 4 bases; unmatched bases: 5. Per germline, CDR1 SQVTM and CDR2 ANQGSEA. The CDR3 contains 14 residues. This chain's CDR3 is CSVESRTGATEAFF. The CDR3 bases are TGCAGCGTTGAAAGCAGGACAGGGGCCACTGAAGCTTTCTTT.

The rearrangement joins TRBV7-2 to TRBJ1-1; TRBD1 matches 8 bases. The CDR3 sequence is 14 residues long. The germline gives CDR1 SGHTA, CDR2 FQGNSA. Germline trimming cut 2 bases from V and 5 bases from J; bases unmatched to any gene: 4. The CDR3 bases are TGTGCCAGCAGCTTAACAGGGGGTTTGACTGAAGCTTTCTTT. Protein sequence: CASSLTGGLTEAFF.

This clone was detected only a few times. The gene calls are TRBV5-6 and TRBJ2-5; TRBD2 might be the D (6 bases). Germline CDR1 and CDR2: SGHDT and YYEEEE. The V gene lost 6 bases and the J gene lost 5 bases, with 14 bases spanning the gap. This CDR3 contains 13 residues. The CDR3 spells CASNSGVTETQYF. The CDR3 DNA reads as TGTGCCAGCAACTCGGGGGTAACGGAGACCCAGTACTTC.

In its sample, this clone was seen a few times. This chain connects TRBV4-3 to TRBJ2-7; D is perhaps TRBD2 (6 bases). The V end was cut by 1 base, the J end by 1 base, with 14 bases between. In germline, CDR1 is LGHNA, CDR2 YSLEER. The CDR3 sequence is 16 residues long. Here the CDR3 reads CASSQGSGRGSYEQYF. The DNA of the CDR3 is TGCGCCAGCAGCCAAGGGTCCGGCCGGGGGTCCTACGAGCAGTACTTC.

V is TRBV2 and J is TRBJ2-5, with a possible D match to TRBD1 (5 bases). The V gene's germline CDR1 is SNHLY and CDR2 FYNNEI. Trimming pared 4 bases from V and 1 base from J, leaving 16 bases between. The CDR3 totals 16 residues. The CDR3 reads CASSGRRQRSQETQYF. CDR3 sequence (DNA): TGTGCCAGCAGTGGACGCAGACAGAGAAGCCAAGAGACCCAGTACTTC.

This clone was picked up a small number of times. This sequence joins TRBV18 and TRBJ1-2; 9 bases map to TRBD1. The CDR3 has 15 residues. In germline, CDR1 is KGHSH, CDR2 LQKENI. The trim removed 3 bases at V and 6 bases at J, leaving 8 bases unmatched. The CDR3 sequence is CASSPGQGPGDGYTF. The CDR3, as DNA: TGTGCCAGCTCACCGGGACAGGGACCCGGGGATGGCTACACCTTC.

This clone has just one count. The V and J genes are TRBV18 and TRBJ2-2, with D hard to call. CDR3 length equals 15 residues. The germline V gene has CDR1 KGHSH and CDR2 LQKENI. The V end was cut by 1 base, the J end by 0 bases, with 6 bases between. CDR3 loop: CASSPRLANTGELFF. The DNA for the CDR3 is TGTGCCAGCTCACCACGGCTGGCGAACACCGGGGAGCTGTTTTTT.

This sequence joins TRBV10-3 and TRBJ1-1; tentative D call: TRBD1 (5 bases). V lost 5 bases to trimming and J lost 5 bases, with 18 bases between them. Germline loops: CDR1 ENHRY, CDR2 SYGVKD. The CDR3 consists of 15 residues. CDR3 protein: CAISTNNAGFTEAFF. DNA of the CDR3: TGTGCCATCAGTACTAATAATGCAGGGTTTACTGAAGCTTTCTTT.

This chain joins TRBV10-3 and TRBJ1-2, with TRBD1 matching over 7 bases. The CDR3 is 19 residues long. CDR1 ENHRY and CDR2 SYGVKD come from the germline V gene. Trimming took 2 bases from V and 2 from J; bases not matched to a gene: 17. CDR3 in amino acids: CAISEGIPGQPGPNYGYTF. The CDR3 DNA follows: TGTGCCATCAGTGAGGGGATCCCGGGACAGCCAGGACCGAACTATGGCTACACCTTC.

This chain uses TRBV28 with TRBJ2-5, with a weak D call TRBD2 (6 bases). Trimming took off 7 bases at V and 7 bases at J, with 22 bases between the two ends. This CDR3 spans 15 amino acids. CDR1 is MDHEN and CDR2 is SYDVKM in the germline V gene. The CDR3 DNA is TGTGCCAGCACCCCCCTCCGGACAAACGGGGGGACCCAGTACTTC. Its protein product is CASTPLRTNGGTQYF. Full variable domain (missing parts from reference TRBV28 and TRBJ2-5): DVKVTQSSRYLVKRTGEKVFLECVQDMDHENMFWYRQDPGLGLRLIYFSYDVKMKEKGDIPEGYSVSREKKERFSLILESASTNQTSMYLCASTPLRTNGGTQYFGPGTRLLVL.

The chain recombines TRBV28 with TRBJ2-3; 10 bases are shared with TRBD2. CDR1 and CDR2 from the germline V gene are MDHEN and SYDVKM. V lost 3 bases, J lost 4 bases, and 7 bases stayed unmatched. CDR3 length: 16 amino acids. In DNA, the CDR3 is TGTGCCAGCAGTTTTCCCCCGGGACTAGCGCCAGATACGCAGTATTTT. Translated: CASSFPPGLAPDTQYF.

The J gene is TRBJ2-7, the V gene TRBV27; a possible D gene is TRBD1 (6 bases). The V gene's germline CDR1 is MNHEY and CDR2 SMNVEV (reference sequence). This CDR3 spans 14 amino acids. Trimming took 4 bases from V and 5 from J, leaving 15 bases between them. This chain's CDR3 is CASSSARGGHEQYF. The CDR3 region has the DNA TGTGCCAGCAGTTCGGCCAGGGGCGGCCACGAGCAGTACTTC.

The chain joins TRBV7-2 to TRBJ1-5, with D uncertain. Germline V lookup: CDR1 SGHTA, CDR2 FQGNSA. This CDR3 has 15 amino acids. Trimming removed 3 bases from V and 4 bases from J, with 13 bases in between. CDR3 nucleotides: TGTGCCAGCAGCTTGCTCGGGCCGGGGAATCAGCCCCAGCATTTT. Translated: CASSLLGPGNQPQHF.

The chain carries TRBV27 and TRBJ2-1; D might be TRBD2 (6 bases). CDR3 length: 14 residues. Between the trimmed V and J ends, which lost 6 bases and 1 base, there was a span of 10 bases. Germline loops: CDR1 MNHEY, CDR2 SMNVEV (reference sequence). The CDR3 loop is CASRSGRSYNEQFF. In DNA form, the CDR3 reads TGTGCCAGCAGGTCTGGGAGGTCCTACAATGAGCAGTTCTTC.

The rearrangement uses TRBV19 and TRBJ1-1; 9 bases agree with TRBD1. Looked up from germline, CDR1 is LNHDA and CDR2 is SQIVND (reference sequence). CDR3 length: 13 amino acids. V was pared by 5 bases and J by 4 bases, with 2 bases of the junction left unmatched. The CDR3 sequence: CASSQQGATEAFF. The CDR3 DNA follows: TGTGCCAGTAGTCAACAGGGGGCCACTGAAGCTTTCTTT.

CDR3 residues: CASSFLAGGLAGELFF. The CDR3 nucleotides read TGTGCCAGCAGTTTTTTAGCGGGAGGTCTAGCCGGGGAGCTGTTTTTT. This chain joins TRBV25-1 and TRBJ2-2; 10 nucleotides match TRBD2. CDR3 length equals 16 residues. The trim removed 5 bases at V and 6 bases at J, leaving 9 bases unmatched. Germline CDR1 MGHDK, CDR2 SYGVNS.

This clone was recorded a few times. The genes are TRBV6-5 and TRBJ1-2, with no clear D. V was pared by 5 bases and J by 6 bases, with 13 bases between. CDR1 and CDR2 (germline): MNHEY, SVGAGI. The CDR3 consists of 13 residues. The CDR3 coding sequence is TGTGCCAGCAGTCAAGAGAAGTTCCATGGCTACACCTTC. This translates into CASSQEKFHGYTF.

This clone was found a few times. The chain links TRBV19 to TRBJ2-5; no clear D. Deletions cut 4 bases from V and 6 bases from J, with 12 bases between. Germline CDR1 LNHDA, CDR2 SQIVND (reference sequence). CDR3 size: 13 residues. The CDR3 nucleotides are TGTGCCAGTAGTACGGGTACGGTAAAGACCCAGTACTTC. Amino acid sequence: CASSTGTVKTQYF.

In nucleotides, the CDR3 is TGTGCCAGCAGCGCCACGACAGATCAGCCCCAGCATTTT. Translation gives CASSATTDQPQHF. The chain links TRBV11-2 to TRBJ1-5; TRBD1 might be the D (5 bases). The V gene lost 5 bases and the J gene lost 5 bases, with 10 bases spanning the gap. The CDR3 spans 13 residues. Germline loops: CDR1 SGHAT, CDR2 FQNNGV.